The source of this T cell receptor (beta chain) is a study of OX40 agonist ivuxolimab in advanced cancers. There are 13 residues in the CDR3. The germline V and J ends were trimmed by 4 bases and 4 bases, with 8 bases remaining between them. Per germline, CDR1 SEHNR and CDR2 FQNEAQ (reference sequence). Some clones are missing from TCRdb's copy, which holds only in-frame ones; the method was immunoSEQ multiplex PCR. The table lists approximately 60,000 clones, 85% of them singletons. This clonotype originated in an adult with an advanced solid tumor such as melanoma, head and neck, liver or kidney cancer. The V gene is TRBV7-9, the J gene TRBJ1-3, with D unresolved. Specimen: CD4+ or CD8+ T cells sorted from blood, collected in a trial of the OX40 agonist ivuxolimab. The CDR3 reads CASSWALGNTIYF. The CDR3 DNA follows: TGTGCCAGCAGCTGGGCTCTGGGAAACACCATATATTTT.